The source of this T cell receptor (beta chain) is a study of T cells after yellow fever vaccination. The wider study: Preparing low-cell-number fractions relied on SMART-Seq v4 Ultra Low Input. Study-wide points: Weaker overall was a secondary response that nonetheless peaked faster, on day 5 versus 15. Post-booster repertoires contained most primary-vaccination clones again (almost 97% CD4, 88% CD8).

From the 5' RACE reads, TCRdb called clonotypes with MiXCR, one entry per CDR3 protein. Of hundreds of thousands of distinct CDR3 sequences listed, 3.6% are singletons. Ten or more counts support this clonotype. Its specificity is unknown. The receptor's source is a man between 18 and 35 years old who received the YFV17D yellow fever vaccine. Sequenced here: PBMCs, sampled on the day of the yellow fever booster vaccination.

CDR3 nucleotide sequence: TGCAGTGCTAGAGACCTAAGAAGCAATCAGCCCCAGCATTTT. This translates into CSARDLRSNQPQHF. This chain uses TRBV20-1 with TRBJ1-5; D is undetermined. The CDR3 length is 14 residues. The V and J ends lost 0 bases and 1 base respectively, with 7 bases between them. Germline V gives CDR1 DFQATT, CDR2 SNEGSKA (reference sequence).